The T cell receptor beta chain described here comes from a study of shared clonotypes between healthy human individuals. At the level of the study: CD4 naive and memory got three plates each, CD8 naive two, CD8 memory one.

Regarding the study as a whole: Naive subsets generally exceeded memory subsets in estimated richness. Among donors, clonotype sharing was expected to be affected by sequencing depth.

Trimming took 3 bases from V and 0 from J; bases not matched to a gene: 8. The CDR3 covers 17 residues. From germline, CDR1 is LGHNA and CDR2 YSLEER. Worth noting for this clone: Antigen unknown.

TCRdb keeps only in-frame clones here, not all; method: immunoSEQ multiplex PCR. This table has more than 2 million clones, 95% appearing once. The sample taken for sequencing was naive CD4+ T cells sorted from blood. Stated subset: CD45RA+ positively selected. The chain carries TRBV4-3 and TRBJ2-1; 7 bases are shared with TRBD2. The TCR comes from a man aged 18 to 29 in good health. This CDR3 is CASSQETLAGSYNEQFF. CDR3 nucleotide sequence: TGCGCCAGCAGCCAGGAAACATTAGCGGGCTCCTACAATGAGCAGTTCTTC.